This T cell receptor beta chain is from a study of blood T cell repertoires in COVID-19. About the research overall: The United States, Italy and Spain provided the acute and convalescent COVID-19 samples. Sources were T cells, B-cell-depleted T cells, or PBMCs; the material itself was cDNA or gDNA.

This clone appeared a few times. In the study's own analysis: Reference gene primer amplification yielded estimated nucleated cell counts. Profiled with immunoSEQ multiplex PCR; TCRdb holds only in-frame clones, not every one. Clone size and the V and J calls come from that table; the DNA yielded D and trimming. The sample gives around 31,000 clones, roughly 90% of which show up once; 0.55% is in the top ten. Germline assignment: CDR1 GTSNPN and CDR2 SVGIG (reference sequence). V lost 5 bases and J lost 5, with 12 bases in between. The CDR3 length is 13 residues. V is TRBV30 and J is TRBJ2-2, with D perhaps TRBD2 (6 bases). The sequence was obtained from a woman aged 40 to 50 with active or convalescent COVID-19. The sample was peripheral blood. This CDR3 reads CAWARGLTGELFF. The CDR3 coding sequence is TGTGCCTGGGCTCGGGGGTTAACCGGGGAGCTGTTTTTT. Together with reference TRBV30 and TRBJ2-2, the CDR3 gives the full variable domain: SQTIHQWPATLVQPVGSPLSLECTVEGTSNPNLYWYRQAAGRGLQLLFYSVGIGQISSEVPQNLSASRPQDRQFILSSKKLLLSDSGFYLCAWARGLTGELFFGEGSRLTVL.